Below are 14 T cell receptor beta chains sequenced from a single sample in a study of immune characterization of retroperitoneal liposarcoma. MiXCR, applied by TCRdb to the PCR reads, yields one record per CDR3 protein. The sample comprises about 10,000 distinct CDR3 sequences, roughly 28% of which are singletons, and approximately 20% rests with the top ten. Sequencing used blood. These receptors originate from a male donor with retroperitoneal liposarcoma.

This clonotype was seen a few times. The gene calls are TRBV7-6 and TRBJ2-1; 8 bases map to TRBD2. The V segment lost 1 base and the J segment 8 bases; nucleotides outside the gene matches: 10. The CDR3 runs 16 residues. From germline, CDR1 is SGHVS and CDR2 FNYEAQ. CDR3: CASSLGDRGGRDEQFF. The CDR3 DNA follows: TGTGCCAGCAGCTTAGGAGACCGGGGGGGCCGCGATGAGCAGTTCTTC.

This clonotype was observed many times. The rearrangement links TRBV6-1 to TRBJ2-5; D gene ambiguous. The CDR3 runs to 12 residues. CDR1 is MNHNS, CDR2 SASEGT, per germline. With 1 base removed from V and 7 bases from J, the gap between germline ends came to 7 bases. As DNA, the CDR3 is TGTGCCAGCAGTGAAGGCCCCAGGACCCAGTACTTC. Protein: CASSEGPRTQYF.

The sample holds a few counts of this clonotype. The J gene is TRBJ2-5, the V gene TRBV6-1; 10 nucleotides line up with TRBD2. Germline V gene lookup returns CDR1 MNHNS and CDR2 SASEGT. The CDR3 has 15 residues. J gave up 6 bases and V 5 bases, and 9 bases lay outside the gene matches. Here the CDR3 reads CASSTLAGALKTQYF. The CDR3, as DNA: TGTGCCAGCAGTACGCTAGCGGGAGCTTTGAAGACCCAGTACTTC.

This clonotype was seen a few times. The V call is TRBV6-1, the J call TRBJ2-7; D may match TRBD1 or TRBD2 (6 bases each). V lost 7 bases and J 0 bases, leaving 13 bases between the germline ends. This CDR3 has 14 residues. From germline, CDR1 is MNHNS and CDR2 SASEGT. CDR3 sequence (DNA): TGTGCCAGCACCCAAAGGGGGGACTCCTACGAGCAGTACTTC. It is translated as CASTQRGDSYEQYF.

In the case of this clonotype: The conserved phenylalanine or tryptophan normally closing the CDR3 is absent here, so this likely arose from a read error. The DNA is omitted, as the CDR3 cannot be located on it reliably, and the CDR3 follows TCRdb's listing. The chain recombines TRBV27 with TRBJ2-6; whether TRBD1, the table's D call, matches the DNA was not checked. Germline CDR1 MNHEY, CDR2 SMNVEV (reference sequence). The CDR3 totals 8 residues, both ends included. The CDR3: CASSSPGS.

This chain links TRBV5-1 with TRBJ2-3; TRBD2 matches at 7 bases. The CDR3 sequence is 15 residues long. The germline V gene has CDR1 SGHRS and CDR2 YFSETQ. V shed 4 bases, J shed 5 bases, and the junction held 10 bases outside the gene matches. CDR3: CASSAGLGGKDTQYF. The CDR3 coding sequence is TGCGCCAGCAGCGCCGGGCTCGGGGGGAAAGATACGCAGTATTTT.

This clonotype was picked up a small number of times. This rearrangement joins TRBV6-1 to TRBJ2-5; a weak D match, TRBD2 (5 bases). Germline values: CDR1 MNHNS, CDR2 SASEGT. V lost 1 base and J lost 5, with 14 bases in between. The CDR3 length is 15 residues. CDR3 bases: TGTGCCAGCAGTGAAGTTGCAACGGGGTTGGAGACCCAGTACTTC. Translated, it gives CASSEVATGLETQYF.

In this sample, this clonotype is large. This rearrangement joins TRBV12-3 or TRBV12-4 to TRBJ2-2; 7 positions match TRBD1. V was pared by 6 bases and J by 7 bases, with 14 bases of the junction left unmatched. CDR3 length: 16 amino acids. The CDR3 region has the DNA TGTGCCAGCAGCAATTTCGAGACAGGGTACGACGGGGAGCTGTTTTTT. It is translated as CASSNFETGYDGELFF.

V is TRBV6-6 and J is TRBJ2-1, with a possible D match to TRBD1 (6 bases). The length of the CDR3 is 17 residues. Germline CDR1 is MNHNY and CDR2 is SVGAGI (reference sequence). V was cut by 0 bases and J by 2 bases, with 14 bases left in between. CDR3 DNA sequence: TGTGCCAGCAGTTACTCGGAGGAACAGGGCCCCTACAATGAGCAGTTCTTC. Residues: CASSYSEEQGPYNEQFF.

The chain couples TRBV6-6 to TRBJ1-5; D perhaps matches TRBD1 (6 bases). Per the germline V gene, CDR1 is MNHNY and CDR2 is SVGAGI (reference sequence). V was cut by 5 bases and J by 1 base, with 12 bases left in between. The length of the CDR3 is 15 residues. CDR3 protein: CASSPGQWSNQPQHF. CDR3 in DNA: TGTGCCAGCAGTCCAGGACAGTGGAGCAATCAGCCCCAGCATTTT.

The table lists this clonotype with many counts. This chain links TRBV25-1 with TRBJ2-1; 7 bases agree with TRBD1. V dropped 5 bases and J dropped 3; count of bases not matched to a gene: 13. The CDR3 has 17 amino acids. CDR1 and CDR2 from the germline V gene are MGHDK and SYGVNS. The CDR3 loop reads CASSSPTEGALYNEQFF. CDR3 DNA sequence: TGTGCCAGCAGTTCCCCCACCGAGGGGGCCCTCTACAATGAGCAGTTCTTC. The full variable domain, in which reference TRBV25-1 and TRBJ2-1 provide the parts outside the CDR3, is EADIYQTPRYLVIGTGKKITLECSQTMGHDKMYWYQQDPGMELHLIHYSYGVNSTEKGDLSSESTVSRIRTEHFPLTLESARPSHTSQYLCASSSPTEGALYNEQFFGPGTRLTVL.

The chain couples TRBV27 to TRBJ2-5; D is undetermined. The DNA end favors TRBJ2-7, so the J call may be wrong. Germline CDR1 is MNHEY and CDR2 is SMNVEV (reference sequence). The CDR3 consists of 14 residues. The CDR3 reads CASSKMGYRYEQYV. In nucleotides, the CDR3 is TGTGCCAGCAGTAAAATGGGGTATCGCTACGAGCAGTACGTC.

This clonotype is labeled as medium-sized. The chain couples TRBV6-1 to TRBJ2-1; 9 positions match TRBD1. This CDR3 has 13 amino acids. Germline V gene data show CDR1 as MNHNS and CDR2 as SASEGT. Trimming cost V 6 bases and J 8 bases; bases outside gene matches: 5. This CDR3 is CASRQGAGDEQFF. The CDR3 DNA sequence: TGTGCCAGCAGACAGGGGGCAGGCGATGAGCAGTTCTTC.

This clonotype was detected only a few times. The chain recombines TRBV11-3 with TRBJ2-2; D is undetermined. Deletions cut 3 bases from V and 6 bases from J, with 5 bases between. Germline lookup yields CDR1 SGHNT and CDR2 YENEEA. The CDR3 contains 12 residues. This chain's CDR3 is CASSFDAGELFF. The DNA of the CDR3 is TGTGCCAGCAGCTTTGACGCCGGGGAGCTGTTTTTT.